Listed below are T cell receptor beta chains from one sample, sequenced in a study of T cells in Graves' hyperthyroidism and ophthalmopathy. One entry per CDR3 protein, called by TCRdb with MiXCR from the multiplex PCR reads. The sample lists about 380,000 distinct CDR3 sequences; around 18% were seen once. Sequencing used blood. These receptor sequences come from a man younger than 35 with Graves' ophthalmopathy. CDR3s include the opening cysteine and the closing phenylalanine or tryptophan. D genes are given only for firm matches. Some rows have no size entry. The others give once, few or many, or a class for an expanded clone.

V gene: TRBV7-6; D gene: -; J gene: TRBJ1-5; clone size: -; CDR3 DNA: TGTGCCAGCAGCTTAGGGCCAGCCTACAATCAGCCCCAGCATTTT; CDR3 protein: CASSLGPAYNQPQHF
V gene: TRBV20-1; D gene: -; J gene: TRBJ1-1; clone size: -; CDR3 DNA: TGCAGTACTAGGGCAGGGGAAACTGAAGCTTTCTTT; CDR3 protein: CSTRAGETEAFF
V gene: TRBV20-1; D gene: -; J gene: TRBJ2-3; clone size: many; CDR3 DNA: TGCAGTGCTAGTCTTTCGAGCGGCACAGATACGCAGTATTTT; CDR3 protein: CSASLSSGTDTQYF
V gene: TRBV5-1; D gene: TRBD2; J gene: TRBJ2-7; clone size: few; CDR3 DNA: TGCGCCAGCAGCCAATCTTTGAGCGGGGGGGCCTCCTACGAGCAGTACTTC; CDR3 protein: CASSQSLSGGASYEQYF
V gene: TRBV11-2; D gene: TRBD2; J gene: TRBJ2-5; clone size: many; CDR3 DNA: TGTGCCAGCAACTCCCGGACCCGGGGGGGCCGAGAGACCCAGTACTTC; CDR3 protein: CASNSRTRGGRETQYF
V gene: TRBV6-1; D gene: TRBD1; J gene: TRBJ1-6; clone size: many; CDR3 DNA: TGTGCCAGCAGTTCTCACAGGGGATCACCCCTCCACTTT; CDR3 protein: CASSSHRGSPLHF
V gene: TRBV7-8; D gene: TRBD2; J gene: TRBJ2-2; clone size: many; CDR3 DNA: TGTGCCAGCAGCTTAGATCCGGGGAGGGACACCGGGGAGCTGTTTTTT; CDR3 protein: CASSLDPGRDTGELFF
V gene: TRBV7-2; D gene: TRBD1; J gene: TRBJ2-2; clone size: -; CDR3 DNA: TGTGCCAGCAGTTATCTCCGGGACAGGGGGTGGCTGTTTTTT; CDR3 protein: CASSYLRDRGWLFF
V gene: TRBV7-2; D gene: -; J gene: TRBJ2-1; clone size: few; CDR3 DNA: TGTGCCAACAGCTTAGACCTCAATGAGCAGTTCTTC; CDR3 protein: CANSLDLNEQFF
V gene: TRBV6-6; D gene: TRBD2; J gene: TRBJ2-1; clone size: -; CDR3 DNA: TGTGCCAGCAGTTACTTCAGAGCGGGGGGGCCACCCTACAATGAGCAGTTCTTC; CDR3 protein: CASSYFRAGGPPYNEQFF
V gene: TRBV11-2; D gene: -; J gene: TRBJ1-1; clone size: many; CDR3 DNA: TGTGCCAGCAGCTTAGATCCACGTCAAACTGAAGCTTTCTTT; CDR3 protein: CASSLDPRQTEAFF
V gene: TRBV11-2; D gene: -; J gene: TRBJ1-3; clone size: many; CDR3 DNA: TGTGCCAGCAGCCTACAGGGATCCTCCGATCTGGGAAACACCATATATTTT; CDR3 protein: CASSLQGSSDLGNTIYF
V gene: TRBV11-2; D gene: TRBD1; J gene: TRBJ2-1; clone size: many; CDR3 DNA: TGTGCCAGCAGCCCCCTGGGACAGCCAGTCTACAATGAGCAGTTCTTC; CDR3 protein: CASSPLGQPVYNEQFF
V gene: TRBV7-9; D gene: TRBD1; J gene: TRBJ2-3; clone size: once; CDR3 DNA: TGTGCCAGCAGCTTAGATGGGTTGGGACAGGGGGCGGATACGCAGTATTTT; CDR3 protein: CASSLDGLGQGADTQYF
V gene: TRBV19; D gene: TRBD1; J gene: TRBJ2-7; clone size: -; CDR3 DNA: TGTGCCAGTAGTGTCCGGGACAGGGGAAAGGTCGAGCAGTACTTC; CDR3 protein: CASSVRDRGKVEQYF
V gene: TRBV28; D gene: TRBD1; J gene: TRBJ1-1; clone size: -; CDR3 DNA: TGTGCCAGCAGTCGCCCCTGGACAGGGCTGAACACTGAAGCTTTCTTT; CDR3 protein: CASSRPWTGLNTEAFF
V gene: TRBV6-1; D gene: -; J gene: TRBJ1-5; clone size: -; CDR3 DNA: TGTGCCAGCAGTGAGCGCCCCCAGCCCCAGCATTTT; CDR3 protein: CASSERPQPQHF
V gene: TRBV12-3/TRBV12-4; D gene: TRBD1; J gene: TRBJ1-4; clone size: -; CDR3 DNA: TGTGCCAGCAGTTTCTACCAGGCAGGGGGCGAAAAACTGTTTTTT; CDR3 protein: CASSFYQAGGEKLFF
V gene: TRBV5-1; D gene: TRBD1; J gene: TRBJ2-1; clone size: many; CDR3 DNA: TGCGCCAGCAGCTCTGCGACAGGGTTTTCCTCCAATGAGCAGTTCTTC; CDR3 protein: CASSSATGFSSNEQFF
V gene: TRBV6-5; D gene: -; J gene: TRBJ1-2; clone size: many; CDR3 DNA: TGTGCCAGCAGTTACTCGGCAAGTAGGACGTCCACTGGCTACACCTTC; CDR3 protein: CASSYSASRTSTGYTF
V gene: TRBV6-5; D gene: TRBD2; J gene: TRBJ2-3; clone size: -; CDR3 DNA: TGTGCCAGCAGTTACCCCACCGGGACTAGCGGGGGGGCCGGGGATACGCAGTATTTT; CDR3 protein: CASSYPTGTSGGAGDTQYF
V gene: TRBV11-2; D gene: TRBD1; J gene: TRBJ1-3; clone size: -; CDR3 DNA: TGTGCCAGCAGCTTAGATACAGGCAGGGGGTCAACGGGAAACACCATATATTTT; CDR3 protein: CASSLDTGRGSTGNTIYF
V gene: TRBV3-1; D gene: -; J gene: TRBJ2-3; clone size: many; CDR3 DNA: TGTGCCAGCAGCTGGCGGGGACCCACAGATACGCAGTATTTT; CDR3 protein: CASSWRGPTDTQYF
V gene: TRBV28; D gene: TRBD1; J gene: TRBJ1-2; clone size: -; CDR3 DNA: TGTGCCAGCAGCACGGGACAGAATTCTAACTATGGCTACACCTTC; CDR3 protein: CASSTGQNSNYGYTF
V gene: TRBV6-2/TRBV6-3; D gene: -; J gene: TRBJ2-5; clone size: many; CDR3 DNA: TGTGCCAGCAGGCTGGGGAACTCAGAGACCCAGTACTTC; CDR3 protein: CASRLGNSETQYF
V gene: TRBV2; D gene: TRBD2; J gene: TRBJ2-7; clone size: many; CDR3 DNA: TGTGCCAGCAGTGAAAGTAGCGGGGGACCCTACGAGCAGTACTTC; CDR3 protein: CASSESSGGPYEQYF
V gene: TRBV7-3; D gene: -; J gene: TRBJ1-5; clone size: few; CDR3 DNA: TGTGCCAGCAGCCCCGGGATAGACGGCAATCAGCCCCAGCATTTT; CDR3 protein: CASSPGIDGNQPQHF
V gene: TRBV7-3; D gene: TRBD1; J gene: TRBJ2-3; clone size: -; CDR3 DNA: TGTGCCAGCAGTTCTGACAGGGGGCAAGGTGATACGCAGTATTTT; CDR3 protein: CASSSDRGQGDTQYF
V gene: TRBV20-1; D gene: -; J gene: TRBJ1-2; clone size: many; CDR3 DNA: TGCAGTGCTAGCCATATCGATCTCCTCTATGGCTACACCTTC; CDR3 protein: CSASHIDLLYGYTF
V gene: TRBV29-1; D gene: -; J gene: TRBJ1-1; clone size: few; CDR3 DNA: TGCAGCGGGGGTGACACTGAAGCTTTCTTT; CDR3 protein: CSGGDTEAFF
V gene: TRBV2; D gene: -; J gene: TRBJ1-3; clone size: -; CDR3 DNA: TGTGCCGGCACAAAAACGGGGGGGCACCCCTCTGGAAACACCATATATTTT; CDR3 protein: CAGTKTGGHPSGNTIYF
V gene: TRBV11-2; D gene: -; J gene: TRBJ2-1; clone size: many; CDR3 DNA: TGTGCCAGCAGCCTACGGGGTGGTGAGCAGTTCTTC; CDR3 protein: CASSLRGGEQFF
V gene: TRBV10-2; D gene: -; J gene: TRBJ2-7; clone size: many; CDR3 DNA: TGCGCCAGCAGTGTTTTCTTCCAGGGCTCCTACGAGCAGTACTTC; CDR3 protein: CASSVFFQGSYEQYF
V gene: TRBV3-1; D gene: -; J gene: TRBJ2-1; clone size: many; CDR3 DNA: TGTGCCAGCAGCCAAGATGGTTACTCCCGATCCTACAATGAGCAGTTCTTC; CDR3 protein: CASSQDGYSRSYNEQFF
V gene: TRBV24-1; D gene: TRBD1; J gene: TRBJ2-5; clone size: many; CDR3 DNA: TGTGCCACCAGTGATGGGACAGGGGTGGAGACCCAGTACTTC; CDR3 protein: CATSDGTGVETQYF
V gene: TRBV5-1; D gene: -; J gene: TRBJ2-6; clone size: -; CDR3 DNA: TGCGCCAGCACCCCCTCAGGGGCCAACGTCCTGACTTTC; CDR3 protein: CASTPSGANVLTF
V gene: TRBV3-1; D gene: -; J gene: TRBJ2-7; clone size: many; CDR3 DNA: TGTGCCAGCAGCCAAGGCGGGTCCACCTCCTACGAGCAGTACTTC; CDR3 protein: CASSQGGSTSYEQYF
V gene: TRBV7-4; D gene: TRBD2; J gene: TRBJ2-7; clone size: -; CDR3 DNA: TGTGCCAGCAGCTTAGGTGGGGCTAGCGGGGCTATCTACGAGCAGTACTTC; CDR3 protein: CASSLGGASGAIYEQYF
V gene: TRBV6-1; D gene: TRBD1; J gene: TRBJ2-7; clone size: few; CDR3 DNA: TGTGCCAGCAGTCCCTCCGGGACAGGGGGCGTCTACGAGCAGTACTTC; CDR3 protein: CASSPSGTGGVYEQYF
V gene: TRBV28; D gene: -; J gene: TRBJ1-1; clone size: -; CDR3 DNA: TGTGCCAGCAGTTTAATAGCGGACACTGAAGCTTTCTTT; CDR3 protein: CASSLIADTEAFF
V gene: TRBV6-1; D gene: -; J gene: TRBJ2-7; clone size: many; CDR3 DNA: TGTGCCAGCAGCGAACAGGCACACGTGTCCTACGAGCAGTACTTC; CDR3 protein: CASSEQAHVSYEQYF
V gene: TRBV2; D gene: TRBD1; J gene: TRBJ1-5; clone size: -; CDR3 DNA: TGTGCCAGCAGTACAGGACAGGGTTGGGGCGGGGAGCAGCCCCAGCATTTT; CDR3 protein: CASSTGQGWGGEQPQHF
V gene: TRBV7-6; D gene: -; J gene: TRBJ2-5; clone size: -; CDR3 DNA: TGTGCCAGCACTAAGGCGGGCAAACAAGAGACCCAGTACTTC; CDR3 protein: CASTKAGKQETQYF
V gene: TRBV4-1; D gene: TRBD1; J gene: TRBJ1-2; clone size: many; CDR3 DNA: TGCGCCAGCAGCCAATGGACAGGAACGAACTATGGCTACACCTTC; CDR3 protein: CASSQWTGTNYGYTF
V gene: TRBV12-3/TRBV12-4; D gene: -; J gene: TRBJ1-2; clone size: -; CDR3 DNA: TGTGCCAGCAGTTTAGGAGGGGGGCGGCCGAACCACAGGGCGTCGAACTATGGCTACACCTTC; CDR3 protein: CASSLGGGRPNHRASNYGYTF
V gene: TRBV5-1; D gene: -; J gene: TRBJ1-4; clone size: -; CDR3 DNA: TGCGCCAGCAGCCCCACCCAGGGAGGGGAAAAACTGTTTTTT; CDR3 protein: CASSPTQGGEKLFF
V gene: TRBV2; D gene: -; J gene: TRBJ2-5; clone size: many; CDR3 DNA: TGTGCCAGCAGTGAACAGGGAGATGGGGAGACCCAGTACTTC; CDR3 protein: CASSEQGDGETQYF
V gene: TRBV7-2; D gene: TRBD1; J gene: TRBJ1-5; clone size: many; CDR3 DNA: TGTGCCAGCAGCCCGACGCGCCCAGGGGGGGAGAGCAATCAGCCCCAGCATTTT; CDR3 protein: CASSPTRPGGESNQPQHF
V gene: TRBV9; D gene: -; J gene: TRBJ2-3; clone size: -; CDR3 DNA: TGTGCCAGCAGCCCCGGACTGGGCGGAGATACGCAGTATTTT; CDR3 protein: CASSPGLGGDTQYF
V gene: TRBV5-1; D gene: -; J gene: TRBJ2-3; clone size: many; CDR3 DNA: TGCGCCAGCTCCCGTCTGAGTTCTAGCACAGATACGCAGTATTTT; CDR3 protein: CASSRLSSSTDTQYF
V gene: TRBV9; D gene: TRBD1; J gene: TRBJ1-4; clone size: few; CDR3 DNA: TGTGCCAGCAGCGCGGGACAGGGACCTGAAAAACTGTTTTTT; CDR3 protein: CASSAGQGPEKLFF
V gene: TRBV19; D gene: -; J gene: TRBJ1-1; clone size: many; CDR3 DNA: TGTGCCAGTAAGAGGGGGGGCTCTGAAGCTTTCTTT; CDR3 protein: CASKRGGSEAFF
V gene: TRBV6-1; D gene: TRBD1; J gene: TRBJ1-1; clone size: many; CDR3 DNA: TGTGCCAGCAGTTCGAATTCAGGGGGCACAGGCACTGAAGCTTTCTTT; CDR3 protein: CASSSNSGGTGTEAFF
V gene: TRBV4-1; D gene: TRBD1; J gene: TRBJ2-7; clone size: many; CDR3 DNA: TGCGCCAGCAGCCAAGCAGCAGGGGGATTACAGAACTACGAGCAGTACTTC; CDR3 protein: CASSQAAGGLQNYEQYF
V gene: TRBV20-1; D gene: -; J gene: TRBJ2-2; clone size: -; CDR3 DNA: TGCAGTGCTAGAGATCTCTTTGGGGTCGACACCGGGGAGCTGTTTTTT; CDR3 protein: CSARDLFGVDTGELFF
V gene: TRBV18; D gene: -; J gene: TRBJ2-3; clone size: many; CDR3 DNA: TGTGCCAGCTCACCCCCATGGGCAGACACAGATACGCAGTATTTT; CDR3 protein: CASSPPWADTDTQYF